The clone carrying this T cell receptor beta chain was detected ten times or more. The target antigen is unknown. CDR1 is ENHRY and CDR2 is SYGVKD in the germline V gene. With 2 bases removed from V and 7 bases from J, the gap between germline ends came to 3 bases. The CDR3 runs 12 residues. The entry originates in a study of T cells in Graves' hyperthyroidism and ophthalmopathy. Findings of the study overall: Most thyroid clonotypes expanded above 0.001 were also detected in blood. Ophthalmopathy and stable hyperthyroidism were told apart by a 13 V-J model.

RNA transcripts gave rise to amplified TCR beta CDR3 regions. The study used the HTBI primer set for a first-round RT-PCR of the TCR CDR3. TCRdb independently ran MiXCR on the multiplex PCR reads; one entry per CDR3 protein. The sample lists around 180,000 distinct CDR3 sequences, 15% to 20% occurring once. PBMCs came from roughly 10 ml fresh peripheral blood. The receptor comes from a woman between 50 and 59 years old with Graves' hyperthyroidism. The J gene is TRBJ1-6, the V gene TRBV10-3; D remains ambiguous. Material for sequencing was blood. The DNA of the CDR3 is TGTGCCATCAGTGAGCCCAATTCACCCCTCCACTTT. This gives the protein CAISEPNSPLHF.